Following are 26 T cell receptor beta chains from one sample sequenced in a study of T cells in narcolepsy. Using immunoSEQ multiplex PCR, the repertoire was profiled, and TCRdb retains in-frame clones only, with some absent. The data show tens of thousands of clones, about 91% seen once. The sample consisted of CD45RA- memory CD4+ T cells from PBMCs. The source is a human donor with narcolepsy.

Comment on this clone: The junction does not match germline at one end; this may be a read error. The chain combines TRBV7-7 with TRBJ2-5; 8 nucleotides line up with TRBD2. The CDR3 totals 16 residues. Germline CDR1 SSHAT, CDR2 FNYEAQ (reference sequence). For the CDR3, the DNA is TGTGCTAGCAGCTTAGGAGGGGCAGCGGGGGAACAGACCCAGTACTTC. Translated: CASSLGGAAGEQTQYF.

This chain joins TRBV11-2 and TRBJ2-1, with a possible D match to TRBD2 (5 bases). With 1 base removed from V and 13 bases from J, the gap between germline ends came to 14 bases. The CDR3 has 13 amino acids. Per the germline V gene, CDR1 is SGHAT and CDR2 is FQNNGV. The CDR3 DNA is TGTGCCAGCAGCTTAGGTTGGGAGCCAGAACAGTTCTTC. Amino acids: CASSLGWEPEQFF.

The J gene is TRBJ2-7, the V gene TRBV29-1; 8 positions match TRBD2. Germline V lookup: CDR1 SQVTM, CDR2 ANQGSEA. V dropped 4 bases and J dropped 3; count of bases not matched to a gene: 8. There are 14 residues in the CDR3. The CDR3 loop is CSVAGRGGYYEQYF. In DNA, the CDR3 is TGCAGCGTTGCGGGACGGGGGGGATACTACGAGCAGTACTTC.

This chain links TRBV25-1 with TRBJ1-2, with D tentatively TRBD1 (5 bases). The CDR3 contains 13 residues. Between the trimmed V and J ends, which lost 5 bases and 5 bases, there was a span of 12 bases. Germline V gives CDR1 MGHDK, CDR2 SYGVNS. The CDR3 is CASSSRGGYGYTF. The CDR3 region has the DNA TGTGCCAGCAGTTCCCGGGGGGGATATGGCTACACCTTC.

This clone was seen only a few times. V is TRBV4-3 and J is TRBJ1-2, with D maybe TRBD1 (5 bases). Germline-derived CDR1 and CDR2 are LGHNA and YSLEER. V was shortened by 4 bases and J by 8 bases, with 20 bases between the two germline ends. CDR3 length equals 15 residues. CDR3 in amino acids: CASSPFSGNPSGYTF. The CDR3 DNA follows: TGCGCCAGCAGCCCCTTCTCAGGGAACCCGTCAGGCTACACCTTC.

This clone was seen once. The rearrangement uses TRBV4-2 and TRBJ2-4; D perhaps matches TRBD2 (5 bases). CDR3 length equals 14 residues. V was pared by 0 bases and J by 6 bases, with 9 bases between. CDR1 is LGHNA and CDR2 is YNFKEQ in the germline V gene. This CDR3 reads CASSQDREGNIQYF. In DNA, the CDR3 is TGTGCCAGCAGCCAAGATAGAGAGGGAAACATTCAGTACTTC.

The genes are TRBV11-2 and TRBJ2-1; 11 nucleotides agree with TRBD2. This CDR3 has 15 amino acids. The trim removed 5 bases at V and 4 bases at J, leaving 4 bases unmatched. Germline CDR1 is SGHAT and CDR2 is FQNNGV. CDR3 amino acids: CASSPGTSGYNEQFF. CDR3 in DNA: TGTGCCAGCAGCCCCGGGACTAGCGGATACAATGAGCAGTTCTTC. The whole variable domain, filled in from reference TRBV11-2 and TRBJ2-1, reads EAGVAQSPRYKIIEKRQSVAFWCNPISGHATLYWYQQILGQGPKLLIQFQNNGVVDDSQLPKDRFSAERLKGVDSTLKIQPAKLEDSAVYLCASSPGTSGYNEQFFGPGTRLTVL.

The rearrangement uses TRBV5-1 and TRBJ1-1; 9 bases agree with TRBD1. V was pared by 3 bases and J by 5 bases, with 5 bases of the junction left unmatched. Germline CDR1 reads SGHRS; CDR2 reads YFSETQ. The CDR3 spans 14 residues. CDR3 sequence: CASSWGQGRTEAFF. The CDR3 DNA reads TGCGCCAGCAGCTGGGGACAGGGACGGACTGAAGCTTTCTTT. Full variable domain (rest looked up from reference TRBV5-1 and TRBJ1-1): KAGVTQTPRYLIKTRGQQVTLSCSPISGHRSVSWYQQTPGQGLQFLFEYFSETQRNKGNFPGRFSGRQFSNSRSEMNVSTLELGDSALYLCASSWGQGRTEAFFGQGTRLTVV.

J is TRBJ2-1 and V is TRBV5-1, with 11 bases fitting TRBD2. This CDR3 has 15 amino acids. Germline lookup yields CDR1 SGHRS and CDR2 YFSETQ. V lost 4 bases and J lost 5; bases outside the gene matches: 5. The CDR3 spells CASSTRLAGNNEQFF. The CDR3 region has the DNA TGCGCCAGCAGCACGCGACTAGCGGGAAACAATGAGCAGTTCTTC.

The CDR3 reads CASSPRDEQYF. CDR3 nucleotide sequence: TGTGCCAGCAGCCCCAGGGACGAGCAGTACTTC. This chain links TRBV6-6 with TRBJ2-7; D perhaps matches TRBD1 (5 bases). With 6 bases removed from V and 5 bases from J, the gap between germline ends came to 8 bases. Germline V gene sequence: CDR1 MNHNY, CDR2 SVGAGI (reference sequence). This CDR3 has 11 residues.

The chain couples TRBV11-2 to TRBJ1-1, with D uncertain. The CDR3 contains 13 residues. Trimming took 4 bases from V and 5 from J, leaving 11 bases between them. CDR1 is SGHAT and CDR2 is FQNNGV in the germline V gene. The CDR3 sequence is CASSSSSGTEAFF. The DNA for the CDR3 is TGTGCCAGCAGCTCCTCATCTGGAACTGAAGCTTTCTTT.

The CDR3 here is CASSYLAGDGYTF. In DNA, the CDR3 is TGTGCCAGCAGTTACTTGGCAGGGGATGGCTACACCTTC. The chain is built from TRBV6-6 and TRBJ1-2, with D perhaps matching TRBD1 (6 bases). Deletions cut 1 base from V and 6 bases from J, with 9 bases between. Germline V gene lookup returns CDR1 MNHNY and CDR2 SVGAGI (reference sequence). The length of the CDR3 is 13 residues.

The chain recombines TRBV6-5 with TRBJ1-4; D unresolved. This CDR3 has 15 amino acids. Germline values: CDR1 MNHEY, CDR2 SVGAGI. V was pared by 6 bases and J by 0 bases, with 11 bases between. The CDR3 region has the DNA TGTGCCAGCAGAGGCTCCCTGTCAACTAATGAAAAACTGTTTTTT. It encodes CASRGSLSTNEKLFF.

V gene TRBV7-2 combines with J gene TRBJ1-2, with D possibly matching TRBD1 (5 bases). Germline CDR1 reads SGHTA; CDR2 reads FQGNSA. Trimming removed 1 base from V and 4 bases from J, with 10 bases in between. The CDR3 covers 14 residues. The CDR3: CASSLEGPTYGYTF. The CDR3 nucleotides are TGTGCCAGCAGCTTAGAGGGGCCGACCTATGGCTACACCTTC.

As concerns this clone: A junction boundary mismatches the germline segment, possibly from a read error. The chain uses TRBV7-7 and TRBJ2-5, with 7 positions matching TRBD2. Germline V gives CDR1 SSHAT, CDR2 FNYEAQ (reference sequence). CDR3 size: 14 residues. The CDR3 nucleotides read TGTGCTAGCAGCCCCGGAGGGAGCGCGGGAGAGCAGTACTTC. Its translation is CASSPGGSAGEQYF.

Details on this clone: One end of the junction is discordant with germline, which a read error may explain. The chain joins TRBV11-3 to TRBJ1-1; D is perhaps TRBD1 (5 bases). The germline V gene has CDR1 SGHNT and CDR2 YENEEA. The CDR3 extends over 15 amino acids. CDR3 amino acids: CASSLSGQLNAEAFF. The CDR3 DNA reads TGTGCCAGCAGCTTATCGGGGCAGCTGAACGCTGAAGCTTTCTTT.

A single count supports this clone. The V gene is TRBV6-1, the J gene TRBJ1-4, with a weak D call TRBD1 (6 bases). V lost 3 bases and J lost 0, with 20 bases in between. CDR3 size: 19 residues. Germline CDR1 is MNHNS and CDR2 is SASEGT. The CDR3 is CASSDLPGGLFATNEKLFF. The CDR3, as DNA: TGTGCCAGCAGTGACCTACCCGGGGGCCTCTTTGCAACTAATGAAAAACTGTTTTTT.

The CDR3 reads CASSQIRILPYTF. In DNA form, the CDR3 reads TGCGCCAGCAGCCAAATACGGATTTTGCCCTACACCTTC. V gene TRBV4-1 combines with J gene TRBJ1-2; D is unresolved. V lost 2 bases and J 10 bases, leaving 14 bases between the germline ends. This CDR3 has 13 residues. From germline, CDR1 is MGHRA and CDR2 YSYEKL.

The chain employs TRBV12-1 and TRBJ2-1. TRBV12-1 has pseudogene status. The CDR3 has 13 amino acids. CDR3 sequence: CASSFGLEDKEFF. The CDR3 coding sequence is TGTGCCAGCAGCTTTGGTTTGGAAGATAAGGAGTTCTTC.

This clone was found a few times. The V and J genes are TRBV5-1 and TRBJ2-3, with D tentatively TRBD2 (6 bases). This CDR3 has 15 residues. CDR1 and CDR2 from the germline V gene are SGHRS and YFSETQ. The V and J ends lost 6 bases and 0 bases respectively, with 14 bases between them. CDR3 region: CASTPRGMSTDTQYF. CDR3 coding DNA: TGCGCCAGCACTCCTCGCGGGATGAGCACAGATACGCAGTATTTT.

This chain joins TRBV18 and TRBJ1-5, with D maybe TRBD1 (6 bases). This CDR3 is built from 16 residues. V was trimmed by 2 bases and J by 2 bases, leaving 13 bases between them. CDR1 and CDR2 (germline): KGHSH, LQKENI. CDR3 coding DNA: TGTGCCAGCTCACCAAGAGGACAGATCGGCAATCAGCCCCAGCATTTT. Its protein product is CASSPRGQIGNQPQHF.

The chain carries TRBV2 and TRBJ2-5; D uncertain. CDR3 length: 14 residues. The V gene's germline CDR1 is SNHLY and CDR2 FYNNEI. The V gene lost 1 base and the J gene lost 1 base, with 7 bases spanning the gap. CDR3 region: CASSEGSVQETQYF. The CDR3, as DNA: TGTGCCAGCAGTGAAGGGTCGGTCCAAGAGACCCAGTACTTC.

This clone was observed once. This sequence joins TRBV4-1 and TRBJ2-1; 13 bases fit TRBD2. There are 17 residues in the CDR3. From germline, CDR1 is MGHRA and CDR2 YSYEKL. V dropped 5 bases and J dropped 7; count of bases not matched to a gene: 11. The CDR3 here is CASSWPTSGRALNEQFF. CDR3 sequence (DNA): TGCGCCAGCAGCTGGCCCACTAGCGGGAGGGCCCTGAATGAGCAGTTCTTC.

This clone came up a few times. The rearrangement links TRBV5-4 to TRBJ1-2; the D gene is possibly TRBD1 (5 bases). The germline V gene encodes CDR1 SGHNT and CDR2 YYREEE (reference sequence). This CDR3 has 12 amino acids. Trimming shortened V by 0 bases and J by 8 bases, and 8 bases separated the two germline ends. As DNA, the CDR3 is TGTGCCAGCAGCTTGGAGCACAGGGGCTACACCTTC. This sequence encodes CASSLEHRGYTF.

The chain joins TRBV19 to TRBJ2-4; D call uncertain. Germline V gene lookup returns CDR1 LNHDA and CDR2 SQIVND (reference sequence). The CDR3 contains 14 residues. V was clipped by 5 bases and J by 4 bases, with 12 bases between them. The CDR3 DNA reads as TGTGCCAGTAGTCCACATTGGGAAAAAAACATTCAGTACTTC. This encodes CASSPHWEKNIQYF.

This clone was found once. The chain joins TRBV19 to TRBJ1-5; TRBD1 agrees at 8 bases. This CDR3 has 15 amino acids. Trimming took 5 bases from V and 6 from J; bases not matched to a gene: 9. Germline V gene data show CDR1 as LNHDA and CDR2 as SQIVND (reference sequence). DNA for the CDR3: TGTGCCAGTAGTTACGACGGACAGGGAGGTCAGCCCCAGCATTTT. Translating gives CASSYDGQGGQPQHF.